Listed below are T cell receptor beta chains from one sample, sequenced in a study of T-cell reconstitution after alpha-beta-depleted transplantation in children. TCRdb itself ran the PCR reads through MiXCR, one entry per CDR3 protein. Among about 420,000 distinct CDR3 sequences listed, about 16% were seen once. Here the sequenced sample was PBMCs, mostly from graft donor cells, taken 360 days after TCRalphabeta/CD19-depleted stem cell transplant. The source of these receptors is a boy less than two years old who had a stem cell transplant for Wiskott-Aldrich syndrome, so the T cells may come from the graft donor. Both conserved end residues are part of each CDR3. The D gene is left open where the match is weak. Some rows mark clone size as missing; the rest say once, few, many or name a class of expanded clone.

>TRBV27|TRBJ1-1|NA|NA
TGTGCCAGCATAGGGAACACTGAAGCTTTCTTT
CASIGNTEAFF
>TRBV29-1|TRBJ2-5|few|NA
TGCAGCGCCGCACGCCAAGAGACCCAGTACTTC
CSAARQETQYF
>TRBV6-5|TRBJ2-7|NA|TRBD1
TGTGCCAGCAGTTACTACCCTTTTAGGGACAGGTTGGTCGAGCAGTACTTC
CASSYYPFRDRLVEQYF
>TRBV15|TRBJ2-5|NA|NA
TGTGCCACCAGCAGAGGCTACGTGGAGACCCAGTACTTC
CATSRGYVETQYF
>TRBV29-1|TRBJ2-3|many|TRBD1
TGCAGCGTTGAAAACCAGGACAGGCAAGATACGCAGTATTTT
CSVENQDRQDTQYF
>TRBV5-1|TRBJ2-7|many|NA
TGCGCCAGCAGCTTGGATTGGAGACATCCCTACGAGCAGTACTTC
CASSLDWRHPYEQYF
>TRBV5-1|TRBJ2-7|few|TRBD2
TGCGCCAGCAGCTCCCTTGGCGGGGGGACCGGACCTCCCTACGAGCAGTACTTC
CASSSLGGGTGPPYEQYF
>TRBV29-1|TRBJ2-1|NA|TRBD2
TGCAGCGTTGCCACTAGCGTAGACAATGAGCAGTTCTTC
CSVATSVDNEQFF
>TRBV24-1|TRBJ2-2|few|TRBD1
TGTGCCACCAGGGGGGGACAGGGGAACACCGGGGAGCTGTTTTTT
CATRGGQGNTGELFF
>TRBV5-6|TRBJ2-7|NA|NA
TGTGCCAGCAGCTACCCGGGACGGACCTACGAGCAGTACTTC
CASSYPGRTYEQYF
>TRBV2|TRBJ1-1|NA|NA
TGTGCCAGCGAGATGAACACTGAAGCTTTCTTT
CASEMNTEAFF
>TRBV12-3/TRBV12-4|TRBJ2-4|NA|TRBD2
TGTGCCAGCAGTTTTCGGACTAGCGGGAGTAACATTCAGTACTTC
CASSFRTSGSNIQYF
>TRBV28|TRBJ1-5|many|NA
TGTGCCAGCAGTTTGCTGGGAACAAATCAGCCCCAGCATTTT
CASSLLGTNQPQHF
>TRBV20-1|TRBJ2-3|few|NA
TGCAGTGCGTGGGGGAGGACAGATACGCAGTATTTT
CSAWGRTDTQYF
>TRBV5-4|TRBJ2-3|few|NA
TGTGCCAGCGCTAGAGCAGATACGCAGTATTTT
CASARADTQYF
>TRBV5-5|TRBJ2-3|many|TRBD2
TGTGCCAGCAGCCGCCTACTAGCGGGCGGGTATACGCAGTATTTT
CASSRLLAGGYTQYF
>TRBV7-2|TRBJ1-5|NA|NA
TGTGCCAGCAAACTGTATAGCAATCAGCCCCAGCATTTT
CASKLYSNQPQHF
>TRBV30|TRBJ2-7|NA|NA
TGTGCCTGGAGTGTAATACGGGGGAAAGGGGAGCAGTACTTC
CAWSVIRGKGEQYF
>TRBV12-3/TRBV12-4|TRBJ1-1|NA|NA
TGTGCCAGCAGTTTAGAGGATAGCACTGAAGCTTTCTTT
CASSLEDSTEAFF
>TRBV12-3/TRBV12-4|TRBJ1-1|few|NA
TGTGCCAGCAGTTTAGAGGGGTGGACTGAAGCTTTCTTT
CASSLEGWTEAFF
>TRBV7-6|TRBJ2-3|NA|NA
TGTGCCAGCAGCTCAGGGGGGCAGGTTAGGCAGTATTTT
CASSSGGQVRQYF
>TRBV2|TRBJ2-1|NA|TRBD1
TGTGCCACCCGGAAGACAGGGCTTTCCCGCGATGAGCAGTTCTTC
CATRKTGLSRDEQFF
>TRBV5-1|TRBJ2-2|NA|NA
TGCGCCACCCGGACCGGGGTCCCCGGGGAGCTGTTTTTT
CATRTGVPGELFF
>TRBV12-3/TRBV12-4|TRBJ2-3|few|TRBD2
TGTGCCAGCAGCCATTGGGGGACTAGCTTGAATACAGATACGCAGTATTTT
CASSHWGTSLNTDTQYF
>TRBV12-3/TRBV12-4|TRBJ2-7|many|TRBD1
TGTGCCAGCAGGCCCCAGGACAGGAACTACGAGCAGTACTTC
CASRPQDRNYEQYF
>TRBV4-2|TRBJ2-3|few|TRBD2
TGTGCCAGCAGCCAAGACGTAGCGGGGGGGCCGACAGATACGCAGTATTTT
CASSQDVAGGPTDTQYF